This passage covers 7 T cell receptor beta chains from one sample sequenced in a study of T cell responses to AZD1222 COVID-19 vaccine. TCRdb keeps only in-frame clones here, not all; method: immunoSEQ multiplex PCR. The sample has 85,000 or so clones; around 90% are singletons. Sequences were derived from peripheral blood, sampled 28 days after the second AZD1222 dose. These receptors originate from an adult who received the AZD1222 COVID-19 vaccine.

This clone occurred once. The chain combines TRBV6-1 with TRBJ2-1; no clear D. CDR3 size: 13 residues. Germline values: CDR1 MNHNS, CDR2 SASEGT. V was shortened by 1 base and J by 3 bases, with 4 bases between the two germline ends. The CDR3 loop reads CASSEGFYNEQFF. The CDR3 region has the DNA TGTGCCAGCAGTGAAGGCTTCTACAATGAGCAGTTCTTC.

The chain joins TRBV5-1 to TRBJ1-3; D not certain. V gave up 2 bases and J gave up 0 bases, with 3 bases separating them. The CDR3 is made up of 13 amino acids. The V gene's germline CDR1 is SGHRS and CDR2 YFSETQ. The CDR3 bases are TGCGCCAGCAGCTTAAACTCTGGAAACACCATATATTTT. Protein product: CASSLNSGNTIYF.

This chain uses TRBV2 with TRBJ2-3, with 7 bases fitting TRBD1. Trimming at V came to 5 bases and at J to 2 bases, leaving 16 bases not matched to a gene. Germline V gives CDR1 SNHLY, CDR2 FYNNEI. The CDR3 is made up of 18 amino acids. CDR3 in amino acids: CASSPTGRGPEDTDTQYF. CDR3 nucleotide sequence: TGTGCCAGCAGTCCGACAGGGAGAGGCCCCGAGGACACAGATACGCAGTATTTT.

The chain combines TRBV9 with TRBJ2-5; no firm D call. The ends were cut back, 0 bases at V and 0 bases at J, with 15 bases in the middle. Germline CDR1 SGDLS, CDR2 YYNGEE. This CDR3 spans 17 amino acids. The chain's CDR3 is CASSVGAAMKYQETQYF. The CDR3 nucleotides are TGTGCCAGCAGCGTAGGGGCCGCTATGAAGTACCAAGAGACCCAGTACTTC. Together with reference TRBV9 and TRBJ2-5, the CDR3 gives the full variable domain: DSGVTQTPKHLITATGQRVTLRCSPRSGDLSVYWYQQSLDQGLQFLIQYYNGEERAKGNILERFSAQQFPDLHSELNLSSLELGDSALYFCASSVGAAMKYQETQYFGPGTRLLVL.

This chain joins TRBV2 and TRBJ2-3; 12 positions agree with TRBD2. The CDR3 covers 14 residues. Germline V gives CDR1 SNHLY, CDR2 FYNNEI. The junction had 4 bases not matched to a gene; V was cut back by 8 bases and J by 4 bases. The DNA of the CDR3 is TGTGCCAGCCAGGCTAGCGGGGGGGCAGATACGCAGTATTTT. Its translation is CASQASGGADTQYF.

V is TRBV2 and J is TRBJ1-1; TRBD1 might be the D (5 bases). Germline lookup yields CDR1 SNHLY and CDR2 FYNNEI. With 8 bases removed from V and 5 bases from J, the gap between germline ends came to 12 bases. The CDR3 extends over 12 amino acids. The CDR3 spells CASFHRGTEAFF. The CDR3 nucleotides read TGTGCCAGCTTCCATCGGGGGACTGAAGCTTTCTTT.

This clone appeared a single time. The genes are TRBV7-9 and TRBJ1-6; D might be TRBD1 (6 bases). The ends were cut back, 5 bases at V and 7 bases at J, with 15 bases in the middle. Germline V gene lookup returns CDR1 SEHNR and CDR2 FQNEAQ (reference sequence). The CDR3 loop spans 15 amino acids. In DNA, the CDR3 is TGTGCCAGCAGCGGGAGGGACATAGACAATTCACCCCTCCACTTT. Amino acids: CASSGRDIDNSPLHF. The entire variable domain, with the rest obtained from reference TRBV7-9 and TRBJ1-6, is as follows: DTGVSQNPRHKITKRGQNVTFRCDPISEHNRLYWYRQTLGQGPEFLTYFQNEAQLEKSRLLSDRFSAERPKGSFSTLEIQRTEQGDSAMYLCASSGRDIDNSPLHFGNGTRLTVT.